The 22 T cell receptor beta chains below all came from one sample that was sequenced in a study of T cells in tuberculosis. Profiled with immunoSEQ multiplex PCR; TCRdb holds only in-frame clones, not every one. This table holds 80,000 to 100,000 clones, roughly 90% found once. Cells were sorted from thawed PBMC rested overnight and stained with GMM-loaded CD1B tetramer, viability dye and anti-CD3. The lipid loaded on the CD1B tetramers was C32 glucose monomycolate from Rhodococcus equi. Sequenced input: CD1b-GMM tetramer-negative cells sorted from PBMCs. These receptors all come from an adult woman with latent tuberculosis.

The CDR3 sequence: CASSLVRQDPSTDTQYF. CDR3 bases: TGTGCCAGCAGCTTAGTACGTCAGGATCCTAGCACAGATACGCAGTATTTT. The gene calls are TRBV7-9 and TRBJ2-3, with D uncertain. Germline CDR1 is SEHNR and CDR2 is FQNEAQ (reference sequence). V was shortened by 1 base and J by 0 bases, with 14 bases between the two germline ends. This CDR3 is 17 amino acids long. Looking up the rest from reference TRBV7-9 and TRBJ2-3 gives the full variable domain: DTGVSQNPRHKITKRGQNVTFRCDPISEHNRLYWYRQTLGQGPEFLTYFQNEAQLEKSRLLSDRFSAERPKGSFSTLEIQRTEQGDSAMYLCASSLVRQDPSTDTQYFGPGTRLTVL.

The CDR3 bases are TGTGCCAGCAGCCCCAAGACTAGCGGGAGCACAGATACGCAGTATTTT. Translated: CASSPKTSGSTDTQYF. This chain connects TRBV7-2 to TRBJ2-3; 10 bases fit TRBD2. The CDR3 contains 16 residues. V was clipped by 5 bases and J by 0 bases; unmatched bases: 5. The germline CDR1 and CDR2 sequences are SGHTA and FQGNSA. The entire variable domain, with the rest obtained from reference TRBV7-2 and TRBJ2-3, is as follows: GAGVSQSPSNKVTEKGKDVELRCDPISGHTALYWYRQSLGQGLEFLIYFQGNSAPDKSGLPSDRFSAERTGGSVSTLTIQRTQQEDSAVYLCASSPKTSGSTDTQYFGPGTRLTVL.

The genes are TRBV21-1 and TRBJ2-7; TRBD1 reflects the table's D call only, with no check against the DNA. TRBV21-1 is tagged as a pseudogene. The CDR3 loop spans 17 amino acids. The chain's CDR3 is CASSQNLQGFQPYEQYV. As DNA, the CDR3 is TGTGCCAGCAGCCAAAACTTACAGGGATTTCAACCCTACGAGCAGTACGTC.

Note on this clone: Other DNA sequences in this specimen translate into the identical CDR3. This chain connects TRBV7-2 to TRBJ1-6; perhaps TRBD1 as D (5 bases). V gave up 0 bases and J gave up 13 bases, with 16 bases separating them. Germline values: CDR1 SGHTA, CDR2 FQGNSA. This CDR3 is built from 15 residues. CDR3 sequence (DNA): TGTGCCAGCAGCTTAGCGGGAGGGGAGGGATCCCCCCTCCACTTT. Protein sequence: CASSLAGGEGSPLHF.

The sample holds a few counts of this clone. The J gene is TRBJ2-3, the V gene TRBV9, with D unresolved. The CDR3 loop spans 15 amino acids. The ends were cut back, 1 base at V and 1 base at J, with 10 bases in the middle. Germline lookup yields CDR1 SGDLS and CDR2 YYNGEE. The CDR3 spells CASSVSGLRTDTQYF. The DNA for the CDR3 is TGTGCCAGCAGCGTAAGTGGCTTACGCACAGATACGCAGTATTTT.

The genes are TRBV9 and TRBJ2-3; 9 nucleotides line up with TRBD2. The CDR3 is 17 residues long. Germline V CDR1 and CDR2: SGDLS, YYNGEE. Trimming cost V 0 bases and J 4 bases; bases outside gene matches: 9. The CDR3: CASSVAAGWTSADTQYF. CDR3 coding DNA: TGTGCCAGCAGCGTAGCGGCCGGGTGGACTAGCGCAGATACGCAGTATTTT.

The chain carries TRBV9 and TRBJ2-3, with TRBD2 matching 12 bases. Germline assignment: CDR1 SGDLS and CDR2 YYNGEE. The junction had 14 bases not matched to a gene; V was cut back by 4 bases and J by 2 bases. The CDR3 has 19 residues. The CDR3 spells CASSISPQLAGGHTDTQYF. CDR3 nucleotides: TGTGCCAGCAGCATCAGTCCCCAACTAGCGGGGGGTCACACAGATACGCAGTATTTT.

J is TRBJ2-1 and V is TRBV27, with 12 bases lining up with TRBD1. Germline V gives CDR1 MNHEY, CDR2 SMNVEV (reference sequence). The CDR3 is 15 amino acids. With V trimmed by 3 bases and J by 4 bases, 1 base remained unmatched. This CDR3 reads CASSLGQGAYNEQFF. The DNA of the CDR3 is TGTGCCAGCAGTTTGGGACAGGGGGCTTACAATGAGCAGTTCTTC.

There are a few counts of this clone. This rearrangement joins TRBV15 to TRBJ1-4; tentatively, D is TRBD1 (5 bases). This CDR3 contains 17 residues. Trimming pared 3 bases from V and 5 bases from J, leaving 19 bases between. Per germline, CDR1 LNHNV and CDR2 YYDKDF (reference sequence). CDR3 region: CATSSPASGRANEKLFF. CDR3 nucleotide sequence: TGTGCCACCAGCAGCCCCGCCTCGGGCAGGGCGAATGAAAAACTGTTTTTT. The full variable domain, in which reference TRBV15 and TRBJ1-4 provide the parts outside the CDR3, is DAMVIQNPRYQVTQFGKPVTLSCSQTLNHNVMYWYQQKSSQAPKLLFHYYDKDFNNEADTPDNFQSRRPNTSFCFLDIRSPGLGDTAMYLCATSSPASGRANEKLFFGSGTQLSVL.

This clone was seen more than once but under ten times. Other DNA sequences in the sample encode the same CDR3. This chain connects TRBV19 to TRBJ1-6; D is unclear. CDR3 length: 13 amino acids. With 7 bases removed from V and 10 bases from J, the gap between germline ends came to 14 bases. Germline V gene lookup returns CDR1 LNHDA and CDR2 SQIVND (reference sequence). CDR3 sequence reads: CASNAGSGSPLHF. CDR3 in DNA: TGTGCCAGTAATGCGGGAAGTGGCTCACCCCTCCACTTT.

The chain uses TRBV25-1 and TRBJ1-1; D gene uncertain. Germline loops: CDR1 MGHDK, CDR2 SYGVNS. V was clipped by 8 bases and J by 6 bases, with 16 bases between them. The CDR3 has 13 residues. In DNA, the CDR3 is TGTGCCAGCTCCTTAGCCTGGAAGGCTGAAGCTTTCTTT. Protein product: CASSLAWKAEAFF.

The chain recombines TRBV6-1 with TRBJ2-3, with a tentative D call TRBD1 (5 bases). The length of the CDR3 is 17 residues. Germline V gene data show CDR1 as MNHNS and CDR2 as SASEGT. V was pared by 0 bases and J by 1 base, with 14 bases between. The CDR3 spells CASSEALGQAGTDTQYF. CDR3 nucleotide sequence: TGTGCCAGCAGTGAAGCCCTAGGACAAGCAGGCACAGATACGCAGTATTTT.

V usage is TRBV5-1 and J usage is TRBJ2-6; 12 bases map to TRBD1. V gave up 4 bases and J gave up 2 bases; unmatched junction bases: 7. This CDR3 has 18 residues. Germline CDR1 is SGHRS and CDR2 is YFSETQ. CDR3 sequence (DNA): TGCGCCAGCAGCACCCTAGGGACAGGGGGCGCTGGGGCCAACGTCCTGACTTTC. It codes for CASSTLGTGGAGANVLTF.

The V gene is TRBV19, the J gene TRBJ1-5, with 8 bases aligning to TRBD1. The junction had 5 bases not matched to a gene; V was cut back by 6 bases and J by 4 bases. The CDR3 sequence is 14 residues long. Germline V gene data show CDR1 as LNHDA and CDR2 as SQIVND (reference sequence). The DNA for the CDR3 is TGTGCCAGTAGAGGCGGACAGGGAAATCAGCCCCAGCATTTT. Protein sequence: CASRGGQGNQPQHF.

The genes are TRBV6-5 and TRBJ1-3, with D possibly being TRBD1 (6 bases). With 4 bases removed from V and 2 bases from J, the gap between germline ends came to 12 bases. Germline V CDR1 and CDR2: MNHEY, SVGAGI. The CDR3 spans 15 residues. CDR3 in DNA: TGTGCCAGCAGTTCGACCAGGACAGCTGGAAACACCATATATTTT. Translated: CASSSTRTAGNTIYF.

The rearrangement joins TRBV19 to TRBJ1-1; maybe TRBD1 (6 bases). Trimming removed 6 bases from V and 2 bases from J, with 10 bases in between. The CDR3 has 13 residues. Germline V gene sequence: CDR1 LNHDA, CDR2 SQIVND (reference sequence). The CDR3 is CASRGRGNTEAFF. CDR3 nucleotides: TGTGCCAGTAGGGGCAGGGGAAACACTGAAGCTTTCTTT. Using reference TRBV19 and TRBJ1-1 for the parts outside the CDR3, the full variable domain is DGGITQSPKYLFRKEGQNVTLSCEQNLNHDAMYWYRQDPGQGLRLIYYSQIVNDFQKGDIAEGYSVSREKKESFPLTVTSAQKNPTAFYLCASRGRGNTEAFFGQGTRLTVV.

This chain uses TRBV2 with TRBJ1-5, with 9 positions matching TRBD1. Trimming took 10 bases from V and 4 from J; bases not matched to a gene: 5. Per the germline V gene, CDR1 is SNHLY and CDR2 is FYNNEI. The CDR3 loop spans 13 amino acids. The CDR3 nucleotides are TGTGCCACCGGACAGGGGACGAATCAGCCCCAGCATTTT. Its translation is CATGQGTNQPQHF.

The V and J genes are TRBV4-1 and TRBJ2-2, with a weak D call TRBD2 (5 bases). The V gene lost 8 bases and the J gene lost 6 bases, with 7 bases spanning the gap. Germline V gene sequence: CDR1 MGHRA, CDR2 YSYEKL. The CDR3 is 11 amino acids. The CDR3 sequence: CASAGAGELFF. The DNA for the CDR3 is TGCGCCAGCGCCGGGGCCGGGGAGCTGTTTTTT.

The genes are TRBV7-9 and TRBJ2-7; D perhaps matches TRBD1 (5 bases). The germline V gene encodes CDR1 SEHNR and CDR2 FQNEAQ (reference sequence). This CDR3 has 12 residues. V dropped 3 bases and J dropped 3 bases, with 6 bases sitting between them. The CDR3 DNA reads as TGTGCCAGCAGCTTCGACAGCTACGAGCAGTACGTC. Protein: CASSFDSYEQYV.

Only one count was recorded for this clone. The chain couples TRBV19 to TRBJ2-6; TRBD1 matches at 9 bases. With V trimmed by 5 bases and J by 4 bases, 9 bases remained unmatched. CDR1 LNHDA and CDR2 SQIVND come from the germline V gene (reference sequence). There are 17 residues in the CDR3. The CDR3 reads CASSDTGTGSGANVLTF. Written as DNA, the CDR3 is TGTGCCAGTAGTGACACCGGGACAGGGTCCGGGGCCAACGTCCTGACTTTC.

The V and J genes are TRBV13 and TRBJ2-5, with unresolved D. The V end was cut by 4 bases, the J end by 0 bases, with 6 bases between. Germline V gives CDR1 PRHDT, CDR2 FYEKMQ (reference sequence). The CDR3 runs 13 residues. The CDR3 reads CASSYSNQETQYF. DNA of the CDR3: TGTGCCAGCAGCTACAGTAACCAAGAGACCCAGTACTTC.

The genes are TRBV30 and TRBJ1-5, with TRBD1 identical over 7 bases. Per germline, CDR1 GTSNPN and CDR2 SVGIG (reference sequence). The J segment lost 6 bases and the V segment lost 0 bases, leaving 5 bases of the junction unmatched. The CDR3 is made up of 14 amino acids. The CDR3 DNA reads TGTGCCTGGAGTGTACCAGGGGGTGGTCAGCCCCAGCATTTT. It specifies CAWSVPGGGQPQHF. The whole variable domain, remainder taken from reference TRBV30 and TRBJ1-5, is SQTIHQWPATLVQPVGSPLSLECTVEGTSNPNLYWYRQAAGRGLQLLFYSVGIGQISSEVPQNLSASRPQDRQFILSSKKLLLSDSGFYLCAWSVPGGGQPQHFGDGTRLSIL.